This passage covers 17 T cell receptor beta chains from one sample sequenced in a study of blood T cell repertoires in COVID-19. Libraries were prepared by immunoSEQ multiplex PCR; TCRdb keeps only in-frame clonotypes and omits some of them. The data hold 200,000 to 250,000 clones, with more than 85% observed a single time. Sequencing was carried out using peripheral blood. Receptor source: a man aged 55 to 70 with COVID-19, enrolled during active disease.

The J gene is TRBJ1-3, the V gene TRBV3-1 (or the pseudogene TRBV3-2); D unclear. Per germline, CDR1 LGHDT and CDR2 YNNKEL (reference sequence). The CDR3 is 14 residues long. V was shortened by 1 base and J by 4 bases, with 8 bases between the two germline ends. CDR3 DNA sequence: TGTGCCAGCAGCCAAGGGCGAGGCGGAAACACCATATATTTT. As protein: CASSQGRGGNTIYF.

In DNA, the CDR3 is TGTGCCACCCGGGACAGGTCCAACTATGGCTACACCTTC. Amino acids: CATRDRSNYGYTF. The rearrangement links TRBV19 to TRBJ1-2; 8 bases match TRBD1. Germline CDR1 reads LNHDA; CDR2 reads SQIVND (reference sequence). The CDR3 is 13 residues long. The V and J ends lost 10 bases and 2 bases, in that order; junction bases with no gene match: 6.

This rearrangement joins TRBV11-3 to TRBJ2-7; no definite D call. Per germline, CDR1 SGHNT and CDR2 YENEEA. V dropped 3 bases and J dropped 2 bases, with 26 bases sitting between them. This CDR3 contains 19 residues. The DNA of the CDR3 is TGTGCCAGCAGCTTGGGTCCCCCCCACTCTAGTCCCGAGGCCTACGAGCAGTACTTC. Encoded protein: CASSLGPPHSSPEAYEQYF.

The chain uses TRBV18 and TRBJ2-2; no clear D gene. The germline V and J ends were trimmed by 2 bases and 0 bases, with 10 bases remaining between them. This CDR3 contains 16 residues. Germline V gene lookup returns CDR1 KGHSH and CDR2 LQKENI. The DNA for the CDR3 is TGTGCCAGCTCACCAGAAACAGCCGCGAACACCGGGGAGCTGTTTTTT. Encoded protein: CASSPETAANTGELFF.

The chain is built from TRBV5-4 and TRBJ2-2, with a tentative D call TRBD2 (6 bases). V was shortened by 4 bases and J by 7 bases, with 20 bases between the two germline ends. The germline V gene encodes CDR1 SGHNT and CDR2 YYREEE (reference sequence). The CDR3 extends over 16 amino acids. The chain's CDR3 is CASSRPGVGAIGELFF. Written as DNA, the CDR3 is TGTGCCAGCAGCCGCCCGGGAGTCGGGGCGATCGGGGAGCTGTTTTTT.

The chain combines TRBV21-1 with TRBJ2-1; the table gives TRBD2 as D, unverified against the DNA. TRBV21-1 is a pseudogene locus. The length of the CDR3 is 12 residues. In DNA, the CDR3 is TGTGCCAGCAGCCCGGGGAGTGGTGAGCAGTTCTTC. The encoded protein is CASSPGSGEQFF.

The V gene is TRBV3-1 (or the pseudogene TRBV3-2), the J gene TRBJ1-2; 7 bases are a match to TRBD1. V lost 4 bases to trimming and J lost 4 bases; unmatched junction nucleotides: 15. CDR1 LGHDT and CDR2 YNNKEL come from the germline V gene (reference sequence). The length of the CDR3 is 17 residues. The CDR3 region is CASSPPAGTALIYGYTF. CDR3 nucleotide sequence: TGTGCCAGCAGCCCACCCGCCGGGACAGCATTAATCTATGGCTACACCTTC.

The chain couples TRBV19 to TRBJ2-3; 12 positions match TRBD2. Germline V CDR1 and CDR2: LNHDA, SQIVND (reference sequence). The CDR3 is 17 residues long. J lost 1 base, V lost 4 bases, and 6 bases had no gene match. The chain's CDR3 is CASSTTRLAGGTDTQYF. CDR3 DNA: TGTGCCAGTAGTACCACTCGACTAGCGGGAGGCACAGATACGCAGTATTTT.

The chain joins TRBV29-1 to TRBJ2-3, with no clear D. Looked up from germline, CDR1 is SQVTM and CDR2 is ANQGSEA. V was shortened by 4 bases and J by 2 bases, with 13 bases between the two germline ends. The CDR3 has 14 residues. CDR3 DNA: TGCAGCGTTGCAACAGCCCAGATCACAGATACGCAGTATTTT. This gives the protein CSVATAQITDTQYF.

The rearrangement links TRBV5-1 to TRBJ2-7; 10 nucleotides agree with TRBD2. V lost 7 bases, J lost 0 bases, and 10 bases stayed unmatched. The CDR3 spans 16 residues. Germline V gene sequence: CDR1 SGHRS, CDR2 YFSETQ. CDR3 sequence: CASSALAGGSSYEQYF. Written as DNA, the CDR3 is TGCGCCAGCTCGGCCTTAGCGGGGGGAAGCTCCTACGAGCAGTACTTC.

The chain employs TRBV7-3 and TRBJ1-1; 7 bases map to TRBD1. The CDR3 spans 14 residues. V shed 5 bases, J shed 4 bases, and the junction held 7 bases outside the gene matches. The germline gives CDR1 SGHTA, CDR2 FQGTGA. CDR3 amino acids: CASSPDRVGTEAFF. In nucleotides, the CDR3 is TGTGCCAGCAGCCCAGACAGGGTGGGCACTGAAGCTTTCTTT.

The chain links TRBV29-1 to TRBJ2-3, with 8 bases matching TRBD1. V dropped 6 bases and J dropped 5; count of bases not matched to a gene: 7. The germline V gene has CDR1 SQVTM and CDR2 ANQGSEA. The CDR3 is 13 amino acids. The CDR3 loop reads CSVTGQGGDTQYF. DNA of the CDR3: TGCAGCGTGACCGGACAGGGAGGAGATACGCAGTATTTT.

This clone has a single count. The chain links TRBV29-1 to TRBJ2-7, with a weak D call TRBD1 (5 bases). Germline V CDR1 and CDR2: SQVTM, ANQGSEA. There are 13 residues in the CDR3. V lost 4 bases and J lost 5, with 15 bases in between. CDR3 bases: TGCAGCGTTGGGCGGTCTACCAGGGACGAGCAGTACTTC. The encoded protein is CSVGRSTRDEQYF.

The genes are TRBV24-1 and TRBJ2-3; a possible D gene is TRBD1 (6 bases). The CDR3 runs 13 residues. V lost 7 bases and J lost 2, with 9 bases in between. Germline-derived CDR1 and CDR2 are KGHDR and SFDVKD. CDR3 sequence: CATSTGITDTQYF. The CDR3 coding sequence is TGTGCCACCAGCACAGGGATCACAGATACGCAGTATTTT.

This chain connects TRBV2 to TRBJ2-1; 8 positions match TRBD2. The CDR3 contains 14 residues. Germline loops: CDR1 SNHLY, CDR2 FYNNEI. V was clipped by 6 bases and J by 6 bases; unmatched bases: 7. Here the CDR3 reads CASSERESANEQFF. The CDR3 coding sequence is TGTGCCAGCAGCGAGCGGGAGTCGGCCAATGAGCAGTTCTTC.

The V and J genes are TRBV24-1 and TRBJ2-3, with TRBD2 matching 7 bases. V was clipped by 0 bases and J by 1 base; unmatched bases: 0. The germline V gene has CDR1 KGHDR and CDR2 SFDVKD. The CDR3 loop spans 15 amino acids. Written as DNA, the CDR3 is TGTGCCACCAGTGATTTGACTAGCGGCACAGATACGCAGTATTTT. It codes for CATSDLTSGTDTQYF.

The V call is TRBV18, the J call TRBJ2-7, with 7 nucleotides matching TRBD2. Germline V gene data show CDR1 as KGHSH and CDR2 as LQKENI. CDR3 length equals 16 residues. J was trimmed by 0 bases and V by 1 base; bases with no gene match: 6. CDR3 residues: CASSPLSGGSSYEQYF. CDR3 in DNA: TGTGCCAGCTCACCACTATCCGGCGGGAGCTCCTACGAGCAGTACTTC. The full variable domain, rest sourced from reference TRBV18 and TRBJ2-7, is NAGVMQNPRHLVRRRGQEARLRCSPMKGHSHVYWYRQLPEEGLKFMVYLQKENIIDESGMPKERFSAEFPKEGPSILRIQQVVRGDSAAYFCASSPLSGGSSYEQYFGPGTRLTVT.